This T cell receptor (beta chain) appears in the sequencing data of a study of T cells in Graves' hyperthyroidism and ophthalmopathy. TCR beta CDR3 region amplification was performed from RNA transcripts. The study used the HTBI primer set for a first-round RT-PCR of the TCR CDR3. TCRdb analysed the multiplex PCR reads with MiXCR anew, one entry per CDR3 protein. The repertoire holds 300,000 to 450,000 distinct CDR3 sequences, just under 25% seen once, with 73% in the top ten. Germline V CDR1 and CDR2: SGHRS, YFSETQ. The CDR3 totals 15 residues. Trimming took off 6 bases at V and 5 bases at J, with 18 bases between the two ends. At least ten counts were recorded for this clonotype.

The source is a man aged 50 to 60 with Graves' hyperthyroidism. The V gene is TRBV5-1, the J gene TRBJ2-1; D is perhaps TRBD2 (6 bases). Sequencing was performed on blood. The CDR3 DNA reads as TGCGCCAGCAACCCAAGGGGACGGGGGAACAATGAGCAGTTCTTC. This sequence encodes CASNPRGRGNNEQFF.